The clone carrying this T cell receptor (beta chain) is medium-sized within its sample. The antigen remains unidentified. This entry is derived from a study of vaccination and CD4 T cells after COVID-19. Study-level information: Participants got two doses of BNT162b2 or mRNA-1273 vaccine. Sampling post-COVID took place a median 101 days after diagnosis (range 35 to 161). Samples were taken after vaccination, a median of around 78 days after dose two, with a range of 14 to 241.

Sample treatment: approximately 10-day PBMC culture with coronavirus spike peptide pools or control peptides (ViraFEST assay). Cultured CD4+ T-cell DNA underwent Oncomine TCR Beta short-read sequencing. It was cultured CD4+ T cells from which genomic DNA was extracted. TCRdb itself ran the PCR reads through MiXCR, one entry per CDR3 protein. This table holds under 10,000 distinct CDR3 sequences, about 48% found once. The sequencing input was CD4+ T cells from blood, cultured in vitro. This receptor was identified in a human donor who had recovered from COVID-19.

The CDR3 region is CASSGRDGSNQPQHF. CDR3 bases: TGTGCCAGCAGCGGCCGGGACGGGAGCAATCAGCCCCAGCATTTT. The genes are TRBV11-2 and TRBJ1-5; a weak D match, TRBD1 (5 bases). The CDR3 totals 15 residues. Trimming shortened V by 5 bases and J by 1 base, and 12 bases separated the two germline ends. CDR1 SGHAT and CDR2 FQNNGV come from the germline V gene.